Here is one T cell receptor beta chain with its context. This clonotype was seen repeatedly, ten times or more. Its antigen is unknown. Base qualities are missing; no much larger clone stands one base away. Amplification of TCR beta CDR3 regions was carried out from RNA transcripts. The TCR CDR3 was subjected to a first round of RT-PCR using the HTBI primer set and the Qiagen OneStep RT-PCR kit. Libraries were constructed in a second round of multiplex PCR, after which size selection and purification were performed. Libraries were sequenced paired-end with 100 bp reads on an Illumina HiSeq2000. Per the source publication's procedure: SOAPnuke was used to process the raw data, removing reads that contained adapters or uncalled bases, had a mean Phred below 15, or lacked an exact match to the constant primer or identifier. High-quality paired reads were merged using COPE v1.2.5, and each unique nucleotide sequence was defined as a clonotype. MiTCR v1.1 was used to align clonotypes to the IMGT TRBV, TRBD and TRBJ reference segments. Analysis was restricted to V-J combinations with a frequency above 0.0001, which covered 99% to 99.2% of repertoires. The TCS score was defined as the ratio of F50 (clonal expansion) to E x V (chaos), calculated using BLOSUM62-based TCRdist between CDR3 peptides within each V-J. Welch's t-statistics and random forest reduced approximately 520 V-J features to about 12, which were used in a naive Bayes classifier (R e1071). The raw public data were reprocessed by TCRdb itself: fastp quality trimming at Q25, MiXCR clonotype calling, in-frame beta chains only. Each CDR3 protein gets just one entry, which takes the most common genes and DNA from the rows behind it. The V and J calls follow TCRdb's processing rather than the paper's. Counted in this sample were fewer than 450,000 distinct CDR3 sequences; approximately 18% of them appeared once. 40% of the sample is in the top ten clones.

This sample was included in a study of T cells in Graves' hyperthyroidism and ophthalmopathy (dated by TCRdb to the late 2010s). Broadly, across the study: Peripheral blood was collected at initial diagnosis, before any treatment. To identify distinguishing TCR V-J signatures, a discovery cohort of some 100 patients was used, comprising some 43 with Graves' ophthalmopathy and 57 with stable Graves' hyperthyroidism. Whether ophthalmopathy could be predicted prospectively was tested in an independent validation cohort made up of 18 to 20 hyperthyroidism patients plus 17 patients who later progressed to ophthalmopathy. For training and testing, the 100 or so patients in the discovery cohort were randomly divided in a 7:3 ratio. In addition, the study compared T-cell repertoires in thyroid tissue and in blood from roughly six Graves' hyperthyroidism patients. After sampling, hyperthyroidism patients received methimazole starting at 30 mg daily, and ophthalmopathy patients received high-dose intravenous methylprednisolone. The paper describes TCR Vbeta CDR3 sequencing of around 140 peripheral blood samples, made up of 43 ophthalmopathy patients, approximately 73 hyperthyroidism patients and 17 progressor patients. Beyond this particular receptor, the publication reports: Most expanded thyroid clonotypes (frequency above 0.001) were also detected in blood, suggesting blood repertoires may reflect thyroid immune responses. During validation, the model predicted progression to ophthalmopathy a median of approximately 6.5 months ahead of onset, with approximately 71% sensitivity and 72% to 80% specificity. In cross-validation, a model built on a 13 V-J signature told ophthalmopathy apart from stable hyperthyroidism with approximately 90% sensitivity and 81% to 82% specificity, and in testing the same model reached 80%/75%. No statistical method was used to set the sample size in advance, and investigators knew the group allocation.

Ophthalmopathy patients had moderately to severely active disease, Clinical Activity Score of at least 3, NOSPECS grade of at least 4, and duration under 3 months. The study excluded patients with uncontrolled infections, other autoimmune diseases, pregnancy or lactation. Diagnoses were based on clinical symptoms, serum thyroxine and TRAb, thyroid ultrasound and orbital computed tomography. Ficoll-Paque density gradient centrifugation was used to isolate PBMCs from under 11 ml of fresh peripheral blood. Total RNA was extracted with Trizol reagent, and quality was checked on an Agilent 2100 Bioanalyzer. The clonotype comes from a man in his late teens or twenties with Graves' ophthalmopathy. Specimen: blood.

The nucleotides read TGTGCCAGCAAGGGCGGTGGAAATACGCAGTATTTT. Translated, it reads CASKGGGNTQYF. Recombination joined TRBV12-3 or TRBV12-4 with TRBJ2-3, with the D gene uncertain. V lost 7 bases and J lost 7 bases; the stretch between them is 12 bases long. Including the terminal cysteine and phenylalanine, the CDR3 comprises 12 residues. CDR3 DNA only is kept here, 36 bases in frame from base 1.